Listed below are T cell receptor beta chains from one sample, sequenced in a study of CD8 T cells in Susac syndrome. One entry per CDR3 protein, called by TCRdb with MiXCR from the immunoSEQ multiplex PCR reads. The top ten hold roughly 0.094% of the sample, which has around 180,000 distinct CDR3 sequences, over 85% seen once. The sequencing sample was made of CD4+ T cells from PBMCs. Every receptor here comes from a human donor with multiple sclerosis. Each CDR3 is given with its conserved first and last residue. The D gene is left open where the match is weak.

D: TRBD2
V: TRBV2
J: TRBJ2-3
CDR3: CATSGDQTDTQYF

D: TRBD2
V: TRBV6-1
J: TRBJ2-2
CDR3: CASSPRGLAGVGGTGELFF

D: NA
V: TRBV29-1
J: TRBJ2-5
CDR3: CSVSSTVGETQYF

D: NA
V: TRBV29-1
J: TRBJ2-5
CDR3: CSVDKDRETQYF

D: TRBD1
V: TRBV12-3/TRBV12-4
J: TRBJ1-1
CDR3: CASRDRGPGNTEAFF

D: NA
V: TRBV5-4
J: TRBJ2-4
CDR3: CASSLGWRENIQYF

D: NA
V: TRBV21-1
J: TRBJ2-7
CDR3: CASRDGASGQYF

D: TRBD1
V: TRBV9
J: TRBJ2-7
CDR3: CASSLGTGGPYEQYF

D: TRBD1
V: TRBV6-5
J: TRBJ2-2
CDR3: CASRTGTGITGELFF

D: NA
V: TRBV3-1
J: TRBJ1-1
CDR3: CASVRYSEAFF

D: TRBD1
V: TRBV27
J: TRBJ2-4
CDR3: CASRPGTGYGENIQYF

D: TRBD1
V: TRBV20-1
J: TRBJ1-5
CDR3: CSAREQGNQPQHF

D: NA
V: TRBV7-2
J: TRBJ2-5
CDR3: CASSLGPPETQYF

D: NA
V: TRBV10-1
J: TRBJ1-2
CDR3: CASSEDGRIYGYTF

D: NA
V: TRBV11-2
J: TRBJ2-1
CDR3: CASILQSGSLSYNEQFF

D: NA
V: TRBV4-1
J: TRBJ2-7
CDR3: CASSQILGPLEQYF

D: TRBD1
V: TRBV4-1
J: TRBJ1-2
CDR3: CASSQPGQENYGYTF

D: NA
V: TRBV7-2
J: TRBJ2-7
CDR3: CASSFNYEQYF

D: NA
V: TRBV29-1
J: TRBJ2-7
CDR3: CSGTRGGSSYEQYF

D: TRBD1
V: TRBV28
J: TRBJ1-1
CDR3: CASNFDPGTGGPEAFF

D: NA
V: TRBV7-2
J: TRBJ1-6
CDR3: CASSLEFPPLHF

D: NA
V: TRBV24-1
J: TRBJ2-6
CDR3: CATSDLAGANVLTF

D: NA
V: TRBV9
J: TRBJ2-5
CDR3: CASSVEGLGETQYF

D: TRBD1
V: TRBV19
J: TRBJ1-1
CDR3: CAARQGWTETEAFF

D: NA
V: TRBV11-2
J: TRBJ2-5
CDR3: CASSPSPEETQYF

D: NA
V: TRBV9
J: TRBJ2-3
CDR3: CASSAGGNTQYF

D: TRBD2
V: TRBV5-1
J: TRBJ2-1
CDR3: CASSSLAGVYNEQFF

D: NA
V: TRBV10-3
J: TRBJ2-5
CDR3: CAISDYQETQYF

D: NA
V: TRBV20-1
J: TRBJ1-1
CDR3: CSARVTVNTEAFF

D: NA
V: TRBV2
J: TRBJ1-1
CDR3: CASSVENTEAFF

D: TRBD1
V: TRBV12-3/TRBV12-4
J: TRBJ2-7
CDR3: CASSLGTGLEQYF

D: NA
V: TRBV5-4
J: TRBJ1-1
CDR3: CASSYSSTEAFF

D: TRBD2
V: TRBV4-2
J: TRBJ2-5
CDR3: CASSQVAGGQETQYF

D: NA
V: TRBV18
J: TRBJ2-1
CDR3: CASSPRQDNEQFF

D: NA
V: TRBV3-1
J: TRBJ2-5
CDR3: CASSQERRGSAFETQYF

D: NA
V: TRBV12-3/TRBV12-4
J: TRBJ1-2
CDR3: CASSLAYYGYTF

D: TRBD1
V: TRBV18
J: TRBJ1-2
CDR3: CASSLRQGADYGYTF

D: NA
V: TRBV5-6
J: TRBJ2-7
CDR3: CASAKLGQSTYEQYF

D: NA
V: TRBV20-1
J: TRBJ2-2
CDR3: CSARNPRSGTGELFF

D: NA
V: TRBV3-1
J: TRBJ2-2
CDR3: CASSQKGGPGELFF

D: NA
V: TRBV6-1
J: TRBJ2-6
CDR3: CASRKGGSGANVLTF

D: NA
V: TRBV6-6
J: TRBJ2-7
CDR3: CAAGDLYDEQYF

D: TRBD1
V: TRBV7-9
J: TRBJ2-4
CDR3: CASSLTWDSAIRGIQYF

D: TRBD1
V: TRBV7-2
J: TRBJ1-3
CDR3: CASSLETGGSGNTIYF

D: NA
V: TRBV5-4
J: TRBJ1-1
CDR3: CASSLPGANTEAFF